These 30 T cell receptor beta chains were all obtained from the same sample, sequenced in a study of blood T cell repertoires in COVID-19. TCRdb keeps only in-frame clones here, not all; method: immunoSEQ multiplex PCR. The profile shows about 25,000 clones, over 75% of them singletons. Specimen: peripheral blood. The receptors here all came from a man aged 45-65 years with active or convalescent COVID-19.

Of note for this clone: The junction and the germline gene differ at one end; a read error may be behind it. The J gene is TRBJ2-3, the V gene TRBV5-1, with D perhaps being TRBD1 or TRBD2 (7 bases each). Germline V gene sequence: CDR1 SGHRS, CDR2 YFSETQ. CDR3 length equals 15 residues. The chain's CDR3 is CARSRGGTVTDTQYF. CDR3 sequence (DNA): TGCGCCCGCAGCAGGGGGGGGACTGTGACAGATACGCAGTATTTT.

The chain has TRBV19 and TRBJ1-4; 7 nucleotides agree with TRBD1. The CDR3 spans 16 residues. Germline V gives CDR1 LNHDA, CDR2 SQIVND (reference sequence). The V and J ends lost 5 bases and 5 bases, in that order; junction bases with no gene match: 11. CDR3 in DNA: TGTGCCAGTAGTTGGGACAGAACGGGCCAAAATGAAAAACTGTTTTTT. Its translation: CASSWDRTGQNEKLFF. Full variable domain (rest looked up from reference TRBV19 and TRBJ1-4): DGGITQSPKYLFRKEGQNVTLSCEQNLNHDAMYWYRQDPGQGLRLIYYSQIVNDFQKGDIAEGYSVSREKKESFPLTVTSAQKNPTAFYLCASSWDRTGQNEKLFFGSGTQLSVL.

The J gene is TRBJ2-7, the V gene TRBV5-4; D perhaps matches TRBD1 (5 bases). CDR1 SGHNT and CDR2 YYREEE come from the germline V gene (reference sequence). The CDR3 runs to 12 residues. The ends were cut back, 0 bases at V and 5 bases at J, with 6 bases in the middle. CDR3 region: CASSLAGNEQYF. CDR3 coding DNA: TGTGCCAGCAGCTTGGCAGGGAACGAGCAGTACTTC. Combining the CDR3 with reference TRBV5-4 and TRBJ2-7 gives the whole variable domain ETGVTQSPTHLIKTRGQQVTLRCSSQSGHNTVSWYQQALGQGPQFIFQYYREEENGRGNFPPRFSGLQFPNYSSELNVNALELDDSALYLCASSLAGNEQYFGPGTRLTVT.

The chain employs TRBV5-1 and TRBJ2-7; no firm D call. This CDR3 is 15 amino acids long. Germline V CDR1 and CDR2: SGHRS, YFSETQ. V gave up 4 bases and J gave up 2 bases, with 16 bases separating them. CDR3 sequence: CASSPAVGSTYEQYF. In DNA form, the CDR3 reads TGCGCCAGCAGCCCCGCTGTGGGCTCAACCTACGAGCAGTACTTC. Looking up the rest from reference TRBV5-1 and TRBJ2-7 gives the full variable domain: KAGVTQTPRYLIKTRGQQVTLSCSPISGHRSVSWYQQTPGQGLQFLFEYFSETQRNKGNFPGRFSGRQFSNSRSEMNVSTLELGDSALYLCASSPAVGSTYEQYFGPGTRLTVT.

This chain uses TRBV23-1 with TRBJ2-6, with D tentatively TRBD1 (5 bases). TRBV23-1 is identified as an open reading frame with a role that is uncertain. Trimming shortened V by 0 bases and J by 0 bases, and 6 bases separated the two germline ends. The CDR3 extends over 16 amino acids. The chain's CDR3 is CASSQSGHSGANVLTF. CDR3 in DNA: TGCGCCAGCAGTCAATCGGGGCACTCTGGGGCCAACGTCCTGACTTTC.

The chain combines TRBV5-1 with TRBJ1-1; D not certain. This CDR3 contains 15 residues. Per the germline V gene, CDR1 is SGHRS and CDR2 is YFSETQ. Trimming removed 0 bases from V and 4 bases from J, with 13 bases in between. CDR3 in amino acids: CASSLDWEVGTEAFF. CDR3 bases: TGCGCCAGCAGCTTGGATTGGGAGGTGGGCACTGAAGCTTTCTTT.

This sequence joins TRBV15 and TRBJ2-2; 13 positions match TRBD2. Unmatched junction bases numbered 13, after V lost 7 bases and J lost 5 bases. This CDR3 region has 18 residues. Germline CDR1 LNHNV, CDR2 YYDKDF (reference sequence). In nucleotides, the CDR3 is TGTGCCACCAAGCCCGCTCCTTGGACTAGCGGGAGTACCGGGGAGCTGTTTTTT. This encodes CATKPAPWTSGSTGELFF.

Only a few counts were recorded for this clone. This sequence joins TRBV19 and TRBJ1-2; D may be TRBD1 (5 bases). The CDR3 has 13 amino acids. The V gene's germline CDR1 is LNHDA and CDR2 SQIVND (reference sequence). The V and J ends lost 6 bases and 2 bases respectively, with 10 bases between them. This CDR3 reads CASRRGGNYGYTF. The CDR3 bases are TGTGCCAGTAGAAGGGGAGGGAACTATGGCTACACCTTC. The complete variable domain, with remaining parts taken from reference TRBV19 and TRBJ1-2, reads DGGITQSPKYLFRKEGQNVTLSCEQNLNHDAMYWYRQDPGQGLRLIYYSQIVNDFQKGDIAEGYSVSREKKESFPLTVTSAQKNPTAFYLCASRRGGNYGYTFGSGTRLTVV.

A few counts support this clone. The J gene is TRBJ1-1, the V gene TRBV30; unclear D gene. The CDR3 loop spans 13 amino acids. V lost 8 bases and J 1 base, leaving 14 bases between the germline ends. The germline V gene has CDR1 GTSNPN and CDR2 SVGIG (reference sequence). The CDR3 loop is CARTGIGNTEAFF. The CDR3 region has the DNA TGTGCCCGGACCGGGATAGGGAACACTGAAGCTTTCTTT. The entire variable domain, with the rest obtained from reference TRBV30 and TRBJ1-1, is as follows: SQTIHQWPATLVQPVGSPLSLECTVEGTSNPNLYWYRQAAGRGLQLLFYSVGIGQISSEVPQNLSASRPQDRQFILSSKKLLLSDSGFYLCARTGIGNTEAFFGQGTRLTVV.

V and J are TRBV7-2 and TRBJ2-7; D gene ambiguous. The germline gives CDR1 SGHTA, CDR2 FQGNSA. This CDR3 has 15 amino acids. Between the trimmed V and J ends, which lost 2 bases and 1 base, there was a span of 12 bases. CDR3 DNA: TGTGCCAGCAGCTTAAGTCCGATGAGGTCCTACGAGCAGTACTTC. The encoded protein is CASSLSPMRSYEQYF.

The chain links TRBV2 to TRBJ1-6; 8 bases are shared with TRBD1. This CDR3 has 15 amino acids. V trimming: 3 bases; J trimming: 7 bases; junction bases outside the gene matches: 5. Germline CDR1 and CDR2: SNHLY and FYNNEI. CDR3 amino acids: CASSERTGRNSPLHF. As DNA, the CDR3 is TGTGCCAGCAGTGAGCGGACAGGGAGAAATTCACCCCTCCACTTT.

The J gene is TRBJ2-5, the V gene TRBV3-1 (or the pseudogene TRBV3-2), with 10 nucleotides matching TRBD1. Germline trimming cut 0 bases from V and 2 bases from J; bases unmatched to any gene: 12. CDR1 and CDR2 from the germline V gene are LGHDT and YNNKEL (reference sequence). This CDR3 comprises 19 residues. CDR3 region: CASSQDRDRGRALQETQYF. CDR3 coding DNA: TGTGCCAGCAGCCAAGATAGAGACAGGGGGCGCGCCCTACAAGAGACCCAGTACTTC.

The V and J genes are TRBV28 and TRBJ2-7, with a weak D call TRBD2 (5 bases). V dropped 6 bases and J dropped 3 bases, with 15 bases sitting between them. Per the germline V gene, CDR1 is MDHEN and CDR2 is SYDVKM. The CDR3 is made up of 14 amino acids. The CDR3 DNA reads TGTGCCAGCAGCCAAGGACTCTCCCTCTACGAGCAGTACTTC. Protein product: CASSQGLSLYEQYF.

This clone appeared a few times. The chain has TRBV28 and TRBJ1-2; D gene uncertain. Per germline, CDR1 MDHEN and CDR2 SYDVKM. The CDR3 runs to 13 residues. V dropped 6 bases and J dropped 6 bases, with 14 bases sitting between them. The DNA of the CDR3 is TGTGCCAGCAGATTAGACAACGTGGATGGCTACACCTTC. This codes for CASRLDNVDGYTF.

This clone was seen only a few times. The chain has TRBV2 and TRBJ2-5, with 11 bases matching TRBD1. Germline CDR1 SNHLY, CDR2 FYNNEI. The V gene end was trimmed by 5 bases and the J gene end by 5 bases; junction bases not matched to a gene: 7. The CDR3 extends over 15 amino acids. CDR3 protein: CASSLDRGPGETQYF. The CDR3 nucleotides read TGTGCCAGCAGTCTGGACAGGGGGCCGGGGGAGACCCAGTACTTC.

This rearrangement joins TRBV4-1 to TRBJ1-5; D may be TRBD1 (5 bases). CDR3 length: 14 amino acids. CDR1 is MGHRA, CDR2 YSYEKL, per germline. Trimming removed 1 base from V and 3 bases from J, with 7 bases in between. For the CDR3, the DNA is TGCGCCAGCAGCCAAGTAGGGGCCAATCAGCCCCAGCATTTT. Its protein is CASSQVGANQPQHF.

Of note for this clone: At one of its ends the junction is not consistent with the germline gene, which may arise from a read error. The chain uses TRBV5-1 and TRBJ2-7; TRBD1 matches 7 bases. Per germline, CDR1 SGHRS and CDR2 YFSETQ. The CDR3 has 14 amino acids. The DNA for the CDR3 is TGCGCCAGCAGTCCGGGACAGCTATCCTACCAGCAGTACTTC. Protein sequence: CASSPGQLSYQQYF.

This chain links TRBV18 with TRBJ1-5; maybe TRBD1 (5 bases). The CDR3 has 16 residues. Germline V gene sequence: CDR1 KGHSH, CDR2 LQKENI. V was trimmed by 3 bases and J by 4 bases, leaving 16 bases between them. The CDR3 here is CASSPKHAGLNQPQHF. For the CDR3, the DNA is TGTGCCAGCTCACCGAAACACGCGGGGCTTAATCAGCCCCAGCATTTT.

V usage is TRBV2 and J usage is TRBJ2-1; 10 bases line up with TRBD2. The germline V gene has CDR1 SNHLY and CDR2 FYNNEI. The V gene end was trimmed by 5 bases and the J gene end by 12 bases; junction bases not matched to a gene: 19. The CDR3 sequence is 17 residues long. CDR3 sequence reads: CASSLHRTGTSVIGQFF. The CDR3 region has the DNA TGTGCCAGCAGTTTGCACAGAACCGGGACTAGCGTAATTGGGCAGTTCTTC.

The chain combines TRBV6-1 with TRBJ1-1; D gene ambiguous. Trimming stripped 0 bases from V and 0 bases from J, with 5 bases between. Germline-derived CDR1 and CDR2 are MNHNS and SASEGT. This CDR3 is 14 amino acids long. Here the CDR3 DNA reads TGTGCCAGCAGTGAAGCATCGGTGAACACTGAAGCTTTCTTT. Translation: CASSEASVNTEAFF.

This chain connects TRBV19 to TRBJ1-1, with 7 bases matching TRBD1. Trimming removed 4 bases from V and 4 bases from J; junction bases left unmatched: 6. There are 14 residues in the CDR3. Germline CDR1 is LNHDA and CDR2 is SQIVND (reference sequence). The CDR3 DNA follows: TGTGCCAGTAGTAGAACCAGGGGGGTCACTGAAGCTTTCTTT. Its protein is CASSRTRGVTEAFF. Filled out from reference TRBV19 and TRBJ1-1, the complete variable domain reads DGGITQSPKYLFRKEGQNVTLSCEQNLNHDAMYWYRQDPGQGLRLIYYSQIVNDFQKGDIAEGYSVSREKKESFPLTVTSAQKNPTAFYLCASSRTRGVTEAFFGQGTRLTVV.

CDR3 DNA sequence: TGTGCCAGCAGCTTAACTTGGGCTTACACCGGGGAGCTGTTTTTT. It translates to CASSLTWAYTGELFF. The chain has TRBV7-9 and TRBJ2-2, with D hard to call. Germline V gives CDR1 SEHNR, CDR2 FQNEAQ (reference sequence). The V gene lost 2 bases and the J gene lost 3 bases, with 10 bases spanning the gap. CDR3 length equals 15 residues.

This clone showed up just a few times. The CDR3 protein is CASTGQVNTEAFF. The DNA for the CDR3 is TGTGCCAGCACTGGACAGGTGAACACTGAAGCTTTCTTT. This chain uses TRBV6-5 with TRBJ1-1; 7 nucleotides match TRBD1. Germline V lookup: CDR1 MNHEY, CDR2 SVGAGI. V was clipped by 7 bases and J by 0 bases; unmatched bases: 2. This CDR3 region has 13 residues.

The chain carries TRBV6-5 and TRBJ1-2, with D tentatively TRBD1 (6 bases). Trimming removed 6 bases at V and 4 bases at J, with 12 bases between. The CDR3 consists of 13 residues. Germline V gene sequence: CDR1 MNHEY, CDR2 SVGAGI. In DNA form, the CDR3 reads TGTGCCAGCAGCACAGGGATTAGCTATGGCTACACCTTC. Amino acids: CASSTGISYGYTF.

The V gene is TRBV20-1, the J gene TRBJ2-1, with 11 bases fitting TRBD2. J lost 2 bases, V lost 3 bases, and 3 bases had no gene match. In germline, CDR1 is DFQATT, CDR2 SNEGSKA (reference sequence). The length of the CDR3 is 15 residues. The CDR3: CSASTSGSTYNEQFF. Here the CDR3 DNA reads TGCAGTGCTAGTACTAGCGGGAGTACCTACAATGAGCAGTTCTTC.

CDR3 nucleotide sequence: TGTGCCAGCAGCTTAGCGGCAGGGGGATCCTACGAGCAGTACTTC. As protein: CASSLAAGGSYEQYF. V usage is TRBV7-6 and J usage is TRBJ2-7; 7 positions match TRBD1. The germline V gene encodes CDR1 SGHVS and CDR2 FNYEAQ. This CDR3 is built from 15 residues. The V segment lost 0 bases and the J segment 1 base; nucleotides outside the gene matches: 3. The full variable domain, with the rest looked up from reference TRBV7-6 and TRBJ2-7, is GAGVSQSPRYKVTKRGQDVALRCDPISGHVSLYWYRQALGQGPEFLTYFNYEAQQDKSGLPNDRFSAERPEGSISTLTIQRTEQRDSAMYRCASSLAAGGSYEQYFGPGTRLTVT.

The chain is built from TRBV11-2 and TRBJ2-2, with TRBD2 matching 8 bases. Germline CDR1 reads SGHAT; CDR2 reads FQNNGV. This CDR3 region has 16 residues. Trimming removed 3 bases from V and 0 bases from J; junction bases left unmatched: 3. In DNA, the CDR3 is TGTGCCAGCAGCTTTGCGGGAGGATCGAACACCGGGGAGCTGTTTTTT. Translating it yields CASSFAGGSNTGELFF.

This chain joins TRBV5-1 and TRBJ2-7, with 8 bases fitting TRBD2. The CDR3 runs 14 residues. Trimming cost V 10 bases and J 3 bases; bases outside gene matches: 12. The germline V gene has CDR1 SGHRS and CDR2 YFSETQ. CDR3 sequence: CARGSRGGDYEQYF. The CDR3 coding sequence is TGCGCCCGCGGGTCCCGGGGGGGGGACTACGAGCAGTACTTC.

The sample holds a few counts of this clone. Mismatch with germline at one junction end may stem from a read error. The chain employs TRBV9 and TRBJ2-3, with TRBD2 matching over 8 bases. Germline CDR1 is SGDLS and CDR2 is YYNGEE. This CDR3 contains 16 residues. CDR3 residues: CARSVALTGGADTQYF. As DNA, the CDR3 is TGTGCCCGCAGCGTAGCCCTGACGGGGGGGGCAGATACGCAGTATTTT.

This clone was detected a few times. V usage is TRBV9 and J usage is TRBJ2-7; 8 nucleotides agree with TRBD2. The CDR3 runs 14 residues. After removal of 3 bases from V and 2 bases from J, the junction contained 4 bases not matched to a gene. The germline gives CDR1 SGDLS, CDR2 YYNGEE. The CDR3 nucleotides are TGTGCCAGCAGCGCAACTAGCGGTCCCTACGAGCAGTACTTC. It encodes CASSATSGPYEQYF.